This T cell receptor beta chain originates from a study of blood T cell repertoires in COVID-19. Study context: Collection of acute and convalescent COVID-19 samples took place in the United States, Italy and Spain. The analysed material was cDNA or gDNA that came from T cells, B-cell-depleted T cells, or PBMCs.

Per the original data handling: Estimation of nucleated cell counts was performed using reference gene primer amplification. Assay used: immunoSEQ multiplex PCR; TCRdb lists only in-frame clones, some missing. D and trimming were read from the DNA, whereas the V and J calls and clone size are those reported in that table. The table records tens of thousands of clones, about 88% of them present only once. The germline CDR1 and CDR2 sequences are SGHTA and FQGTGA. The CDR3 covers 12 residues. The V and J ends lost 0 bases and 10 bases respectively, with 7 bases between them. This receptor was taken from a human donor in a cohort sampled during active COVID-19. This chain joins TRBV7-3 and TRBJ2-1, with D perhaps matching TRBD2 (5 bases). Sequenced material: peripheral blood. The CDR3 DNA follows: TGTGCCAGCAGCTTAACGCCGGGAGAGCAGTTCTTC. This codes for CASSLTPGEQFF.